This T cell receptor beta chain is from a study of beta chain features in type 1 diabetes. General study points: More deletions and fewer insertions at VDJ junctions were seen in type 1 diabetes patients. Moderate but significant shortening of TCRB CDR3s was recorded in all four CD4+ subsets from Type 1 diabetes patients.

Regarding this clone: Its specificity is unknown.

Expressed TCRB transcripts were sequenced, since all the RNA that had been isolated was reverse transcribed. The method was immunoSEQ multiplex PCR; TCRdb's version includes in-frame clones alone and lacks a portion of them. The sample has a few hundred thousand clones; about 12% are singletons. The length of the CDR3 is 15 residues. V was clipped by 2 bases and J by 0 bases, with 5 bases between them. In germline, CDR1 is MRHNA, CDR2 SNTAGT. The chain links TRBV6-4 to TRBJ2-6; D might be TRBD2 (5 bases). This TCR was recovered from a young woman with type 1 diabetes. Specimen: naive CD4+ T cells from blood. The CDR3: CASSDEGSGANVLTF. The CDR3 bases are TGTGCCAGCAGTGACGAGGGCTCTGGGGCCAACGTCCTGACTTTC.